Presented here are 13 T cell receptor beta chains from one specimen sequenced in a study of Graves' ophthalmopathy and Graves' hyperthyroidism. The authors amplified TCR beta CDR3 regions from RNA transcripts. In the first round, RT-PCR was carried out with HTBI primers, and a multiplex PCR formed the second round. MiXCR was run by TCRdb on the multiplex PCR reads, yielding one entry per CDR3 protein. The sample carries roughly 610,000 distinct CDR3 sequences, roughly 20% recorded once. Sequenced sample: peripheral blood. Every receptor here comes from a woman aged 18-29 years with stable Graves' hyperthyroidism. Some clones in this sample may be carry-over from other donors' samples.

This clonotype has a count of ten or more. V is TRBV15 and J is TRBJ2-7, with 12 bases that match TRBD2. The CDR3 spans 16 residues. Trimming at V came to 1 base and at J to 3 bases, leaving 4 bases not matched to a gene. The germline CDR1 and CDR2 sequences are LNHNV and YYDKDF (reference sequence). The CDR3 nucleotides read TGTGCCACCAGCAGAGGGATGGGACTAGCGGGCTACGAGCAGTACTTC. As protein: CATSRGMGLAGYEQYF.

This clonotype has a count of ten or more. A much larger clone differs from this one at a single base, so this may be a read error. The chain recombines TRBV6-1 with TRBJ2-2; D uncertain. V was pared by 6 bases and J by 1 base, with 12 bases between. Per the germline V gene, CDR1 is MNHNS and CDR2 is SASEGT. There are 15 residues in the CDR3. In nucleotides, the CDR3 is TGTGCCAGCAGATCCGACACGTGGAACACCGGGGAGCTGTTTTTT. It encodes CASRSDTWNTGELFF.

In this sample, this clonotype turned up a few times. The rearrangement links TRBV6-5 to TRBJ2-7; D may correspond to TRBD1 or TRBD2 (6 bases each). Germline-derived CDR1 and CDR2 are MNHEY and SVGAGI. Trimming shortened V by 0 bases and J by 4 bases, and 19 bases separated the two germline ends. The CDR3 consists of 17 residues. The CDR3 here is CASSYSGPSGGSYEQYF. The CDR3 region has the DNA TGTGCCAGCAGTTACTCGGGTCCATCCGGGGGCTCGTACGAGCAGTACTTC.

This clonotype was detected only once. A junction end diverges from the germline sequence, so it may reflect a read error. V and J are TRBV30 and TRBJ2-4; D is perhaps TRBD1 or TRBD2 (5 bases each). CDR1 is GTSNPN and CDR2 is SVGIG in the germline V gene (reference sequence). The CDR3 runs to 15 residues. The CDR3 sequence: CAWSLRTNEGNIKYF. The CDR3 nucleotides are TGTGCCTGGAGCTTAAGGACAAACGAGGGGAACATTAAGTACTTC.

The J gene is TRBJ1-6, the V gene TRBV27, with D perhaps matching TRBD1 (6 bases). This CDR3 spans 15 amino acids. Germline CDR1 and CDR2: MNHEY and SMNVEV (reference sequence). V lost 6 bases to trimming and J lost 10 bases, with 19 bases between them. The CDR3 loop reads CASSVYRESRSPLHF. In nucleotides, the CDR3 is TGTGCCAGCAGCGTCTACAGGGAATCACGGTCACCCCTCCACTTT.

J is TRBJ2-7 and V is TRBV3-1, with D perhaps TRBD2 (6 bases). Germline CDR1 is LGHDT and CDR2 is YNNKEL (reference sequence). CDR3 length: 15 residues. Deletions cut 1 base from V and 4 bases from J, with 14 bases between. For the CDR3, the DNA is TGTGCCAGCAGCCAAGCGGGACTCACTTTGTACGAGCAGTACTTC. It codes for CASSQAGLTLYEQYF.

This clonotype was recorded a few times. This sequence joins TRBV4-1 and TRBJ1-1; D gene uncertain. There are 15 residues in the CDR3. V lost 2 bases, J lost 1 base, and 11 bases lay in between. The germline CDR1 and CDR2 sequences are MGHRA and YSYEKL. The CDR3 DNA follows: TGCGCCAGCAGCCAACGGTCACCTAAGAACACTGAAGCTTTCTTT. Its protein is CASSQRSPKNTEAFF.

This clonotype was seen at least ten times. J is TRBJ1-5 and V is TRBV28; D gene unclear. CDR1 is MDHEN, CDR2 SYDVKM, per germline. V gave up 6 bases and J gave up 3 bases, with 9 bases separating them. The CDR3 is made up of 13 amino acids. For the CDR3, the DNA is TGTGCCAGCAGACCGGGCCACAATCAGCCCCAGCATTTT. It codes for CASRPGHNQPQHF. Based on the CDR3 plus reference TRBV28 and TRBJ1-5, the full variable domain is DVKVTQSSRYLVKRTGEKVFLECVQDMDHENMFWYRQDPGLGLRLIYFSYDVKMKEKGDIPEGYSVSREKKERFSLILESASTNQTSMYLCASRPGHNQPQHFGDGTRLSIL.

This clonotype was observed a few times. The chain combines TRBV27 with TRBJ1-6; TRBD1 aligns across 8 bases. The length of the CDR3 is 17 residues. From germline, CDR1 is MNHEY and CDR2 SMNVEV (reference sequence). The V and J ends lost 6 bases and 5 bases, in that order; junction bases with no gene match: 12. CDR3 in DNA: TGTGCCAGCAGATCCCAACACCGACAGGGGAATAATTCACCCCTCCACTTT. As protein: CASRSQHRQGNNSPLHF.

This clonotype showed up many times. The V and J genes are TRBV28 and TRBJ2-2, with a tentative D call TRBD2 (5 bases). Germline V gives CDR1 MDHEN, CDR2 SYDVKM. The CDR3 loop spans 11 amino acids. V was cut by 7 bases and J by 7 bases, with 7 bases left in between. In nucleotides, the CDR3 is TGTGCCAGCACGGAGGACGGGGAGCTGTTTTTT. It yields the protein CASTEDGELFF.

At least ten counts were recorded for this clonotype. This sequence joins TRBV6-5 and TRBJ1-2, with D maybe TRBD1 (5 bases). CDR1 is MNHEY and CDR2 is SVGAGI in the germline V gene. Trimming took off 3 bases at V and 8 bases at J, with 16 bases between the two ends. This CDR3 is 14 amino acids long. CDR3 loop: CASSYLTGADGYTF. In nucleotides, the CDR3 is TGTGCCAGCAGTTATCTTACTGGGGCAGACGGCTACACCTTC.

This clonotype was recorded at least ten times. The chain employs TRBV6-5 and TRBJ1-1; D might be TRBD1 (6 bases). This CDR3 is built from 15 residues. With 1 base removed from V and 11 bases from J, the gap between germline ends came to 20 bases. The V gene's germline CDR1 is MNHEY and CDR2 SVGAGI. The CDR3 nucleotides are TGTGCCAGCAGTTACTTTACAGGGCCCCCGCAATATGCTTTCTTT. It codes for CASSYFTGPPQYAFF.

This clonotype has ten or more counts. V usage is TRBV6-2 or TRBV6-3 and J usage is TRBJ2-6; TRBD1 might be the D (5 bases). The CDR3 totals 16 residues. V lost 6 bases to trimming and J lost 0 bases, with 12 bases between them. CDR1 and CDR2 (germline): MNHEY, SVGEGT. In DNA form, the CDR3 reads TGTGCCAGCAGCTACCGACAGACCTCTGGGGCCAACGTCCTGACTTTC. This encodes CASSYRQTSGANVLTF.